This T cell receptor beta chain was obtained from a study of blood T cell repertoires in COVID-19. Study-level background: COVID-19 samples, acute and convalescent, were from the United States, Italy and Spain.

The J segment lost 3 bases and the V segment lost 8 bases, leaving 18 bases of the junction unmatched. Per the germline V gene, CDR1 is LGHDT and CDR2 is YNNKEL (reference sequence). CDR3 length equals 17 residues. In the source study's methods: The assay estimated nucleated cells by amplifying reference gene primers. Sequenced by immunoSEQ multiplex PCR; TCRdb stores in-frame clones only, minus some. For V, J and clone size, that table is used; D and trimming come from the DNA. The sample includes about 200,000 clones, 94% of them seen just once. The clonotype was recovered from a man aged 25 to 40 with COVID-19, enrolled during active disease. The sequenced sample was peripheral blood. This chain uses TRBV3-1 (or the pseudogene TRBV3-2) with TRBJ1-2; 7 positions match TRBD1. The CDR3: CASGSGTLTGIHYGYTF. The CDR3 region has the DNA TGTGCCAGCGGCTCGGGTACATTGACAGGGATCCACTATGGCTACACCTTC.